The 20 T cell receptor beta chains listed next were all sequenced from one sample in a study of T cells after yellow fever vaccination. TCRdb re-analysed the 5' RACE reads in MiXCR, keeping a single row per CDR3 protein. There are some 160,000 distinct CDR3 sequences in the sample; 9.3% occur only once, and about 40% lies in the top ten. The sequencing here drew on CD8+ T cells sorted from PBMCs, taken 45 days after the yellow fever booster vaccination. These TCRs come from a man between 18 and 35 years old who received the YFV17D yellow fever vaccine.

This clonotype was found many times. V is TRBV7-9 and J is TRBJ2-7; TRBD1 matches at 7 bases. The germline V gene has CDR1 SEHNR and CDR2 FQNEAQ (reference sequence). V lost 5 bases to trimming and J lost 3 bases; unmatched junction nucleotides: 4. CDR3 size: 13 residues. Here the CDR3 reads CASSARDSYEQYV. The CDR3 bases are TGTGCCAGCAGCGCCCGGGACAGCTACGAGCAGTACGTC.

This rearrangement joins TRBV4-3 to TRBJ1-6; TRBD1 might be the D (5 bases). The CDR3 sequence is 16 residues long. Germline lookup yields CDR1 LGHNA and CDR2 YSLEER. Trimming pared 3 bases from V and 9 bases from J, leaving 18 bases between. CDR3 sequence reads: CASSHVQGEVGSPLHF. The CDR3 DNA reads as TGCGCCAGCAGCCATGTCCAAGGGGAGGTTGGTTCACCCCTCCACTTT.

This clonotype was counted a few times. The chain employs TRBV6-1 and TRBJ1-2; D not certain. From germline, CDR1 is MNHNS and CDR2 SASEGT. The CDR3 runs 12 residues. Trimming removed 10 bases from V and 4 bases from J, with 13 bases in between. This CDR3 is CATEGRVYGYTF. In DNA form, the CDR3 reads TGTGCCACCGAAGGGAGAGTCTATGGCTACACCTTC.

The chain uses TRBV24-1 and TRBJ2-2; D is unclear. This CDR3 has 14 residues. Germline V CDR1 and CDR2: KGHDR, SFDVKD. V was shortened by 0 bases and J by 5 bases, with 6 bases between the two germline ends. The CDR3 region has the DNA TGTGCCACCAGTGATTTGGGTGGAACCGGGGAGCTGTTTTTT. Translation gives CATSDLGGTGELFF.

The V and J genes are TRBV11-3 and TRBJ2-2; weak D call: TRBD1 (6 bases). The CDR3 has 13 residues. Germline CDR1 SGHNT, CDR2 YENEEA. V lost 5 bases, J lost 6 bases, and 10 bases lay in between. The DNA of the CDR3 is TGTGCCAGCAGCCCCAGGGGAGCCGGGGAGCTGTTTTTT. Amino acids: CASSPRGAGELFF. Filled out from reference TRBV11-3 and TRBJ2-2, the complete variable domain reads EAGVVQSPRYKIIEKKQPVAFWCNPISGHNTLYWYLQNLGQGPELLIRYENEEAVDDSQLPKDRFSAERLKGVDSTLKIQPAELGDSAVYLCASSPRGAGELFFGEGSRLTVL.

This clonotype was seen ten or more times. The chain employs TRBV13 and TRBJ2-7; 8 nucleotides agree with TRBD1. The CDR3 totals 12 residues. Germline values: CDR1 PRHDT, CDR2 FYEKMQ (reference sequence). V lost 8 bases and J lost 3; bases outside the gene matches: 3. DNA of the CDR3: TGTGCCAGCTCGGACAGGGACTACGAGCAGTACTTC. As protein: CASSDRDYEQYF. Using reference TRBV13 and TRBJ2-7 for the parts outside the CDR3, the full variable domain is AAGVIQSPRHLIKEKRETATLKCYPIPRHDTVYWYQQGPGQDPQFLISFYEKMQSDKGSIPDRFSAQQFSDYHSELNMSSLELGDSALYFCASSDRDYEQYFGPGTRLTVT.

A few counts support this clonotype. The rearrangement links TRBV29-1 to TRBJ1-2; 7 nucleotides agree with TRBD1. The V segment lost 8 bases and the J segment 4 bases; nucleotides outside the gene matches: 7. This CDR3 is built from 12 residues. Germline CDR1 reads SQVTM; CDR2 reads ANQGSEA. CDR3 amino acids: CSTRDRLYGYTF. CDR3 nucleotides: TGCAGCACCCGGGACAGACTCTATGGCTACACCTTC. Combining the CDR3 with reference TRBV29-1 and TRBJ1-2 gives the whole variable domain SAVISQKPSRDICQRGTSLTIQCQVDSQVTMMFWYRQQPGQSLTLIATANQGSEATYESGFVIDKFPISRPNLTFSTLTVSNMSPEDSSIYLCSTRDRLYGYTFGSGTRLTVV.

The table lists this clonotype with a few counts. The chain couples TRBV20-1 to TRBJ2-1; either TRBD1 or TRBD2 may supply D (5 bases each). Trimming pared 7 bases from V and 2 bases from J, leaving 9 bases between. The CDR3 length is 12 residues. Germline loops: CDR1 DFQATT, CDR2 SNEGSKA (reference sequence). CDR3 nucleotides: TGCAGTGGTGGGACCACCTACAATGAGCAGTTCTTC. This gives the protein CSGGTTYNEQFF.

This clonotype was detected only a few times. The genes are TRBV6-2 or TRBV6-3 and TRBJ1-1; TRBD1 is a possible D gene (5 bases). CDR1 is MNHEY and CDR2 is SVGEGT in the germline V gene. This CDR3 region has 15 residues. The V end was cut by 8 bases, the J end by 0 bases, with 16 bases between. The CDR3 DNA reads TGTGCCAGCCAGGGCAGGACTTACATGAACACTGAAGCTTTCTTT. This translates into CASQGRTYMNTEAFF.

V usage is TRBV2 and J usage is TRBJ1-1; TRBD1 agrees at 11 bases. The CDR3 sequence is 14 residues long. J gave up 3 bases and V 9 bases, and 6 bases lay outside the gene matches. CDR1 and CDR2 (germline): SNHLY, FYNNEI. CDR3 coding DNA: TGTGCCAGGGGCTGGACAGGGGGCGACACTGAAGCTTTCTTT. This gives the protein CARGWTGGDTEAFF.

This clonotype has just a few counts. This sequence joins TRBV10-1 and TRBJ2-3; D possibly corresponds to TRBD2 (6 bases). Germline V CDR1 and CDR2: WNHNN, SYGVQD (reference sequence). The CDR3 is made up of 14 amino acids. V was shortened by 5 bases and J by 4 bases, with 13 bases between the two germline ends. CDR3 in amino acids: CASSLEGRSDTQYF. The DNA of the CDR3 is TGCGCCAGCAGTCTCGAGGGGAGGTCAGATACGCAGTATTTT.

The chain employs TRBV5-1 and TRBJ2-1; unclear D gene. The V end lost 6 bases, the J end lost 0 bases, and 4 bases lay between the germline ends. The CDR3 covers 12 residues. Germline CDR1 and CDR2: SGHRS and YFSETQ. In DNA, the CDR3 is TGCGCCAGCATTAGCTCCTACAATGAGCAGTTCTTC. This sequence encodes CASISSYNEQFF.

V usage is TRBV4-1 and J usage is TRBJ1-1, with D unresolved. Germline V gene data show CDR1 as MGHRA and CDR2 as YSYEKL. V dropped 0 bases and J dropped 1 base, with 9 bases sitting between them. The CDR3 runs to 15 residues. The CDR3: CASSQDLSENTEAFF. As DNA, the CDR3 is TGCGCCAGCAGCCAAGATCTGTCGGAGAACACTGAAGCTTTCTTT.

This clonotype was detected only a few times. The chain recombines TRBV4-3 with TRBJ1-2; possible D gene TRBD1, 5 bases. The CDR3 loop spans 15 amino acids. Germline assignment: CDR1 LGHNA and CDR2 YSLEER. V gave up 6 bases and J gave up 5 bases, with 19 bases separating them. Here the CDR3 DNA reads TGCGCCAGCAGACCAGGGTCGGGTTCTAGATATGGCTACACCTTC. Translating gives CASRPGSGSRYGYTF.

The chain employs TRBV23-1 and TRBJ2-7, with 8 bases lining up with TRBD1. TRBV23-1 is an ORF, and what it does is uncertain. J lost 4 bases, V lost 10 bases, and 15 bases had no gene match. The CDR3 runs 15 residues. CDR3: CAISRPGQDKYEQYV. The CDR3 DNA reads as TGCGCCATCTCAAGACCGGGACAGGACAAATACGAGCAGTACGTC.

There are a few counts of this clonotype. The rearrangement links TRBV20-1 to TRBJ1-1; D call uncertain. V dropped 2 bases and J dropped 0 bases, with 7 bases sitting between them. CDR3 length: 13 amino acids. CDR1 is DFQATT, CDR2 SNEGSKA, per germline (reference sequence). The DNA for the CDR3 is TGCAGTGCTAGACTGCCTATGAACACTGAAGCTTTCTTT. Its protein is CSARLPMNTEAFF.

In its sample, this clonotype was seen a few times. The chain has TRBV15 and TRBJ2-5; 8 bases line up with TRBD1. Trimming removed 4 bases from V and 5 bases from J; junction bases left unmatched: 9. Per the germline V gene, CDR1 is LNHNV and CDR2 is YYDKDF (reference sequence). This CDR3 contains 15 residues. The CDR3 sequence is CATSTRTGWGETQYF. CDR3 DNA: TGTGCCACCAGCACACGGACAGGGTGGGGCGAGACCCAGTACTTC.

This clonotype was seen a few times. The V gene is TRBV6-2 or TRBV6-3, the J gene TRBJ2-7; D gene unclear. Trimming took off 0 bases at V and 7 bases at J, with 13 bases between the two ends. Per germline, CDR1 MNHEY and CDR2 SVGEGT. The CDR3 consists of 14 residues. The CDR3 is CASSYSGEEGEQYV. CDR3 coding DNA: TGTGCCAGCAGTTACTCGGGTGAGGAAGGGGAGCAGTACGTC.

Many counts were recorded for this clonotype. The V gene is TRBV15, the J gene TRBJ2-1; TRBD2 aligns across 10 bases. This CDR3 contains 15 residues. Germline loops: CDR1 LNHNV, CDR2 YYDKDF (reference sequence). The ends lost 1 base at V and 9 bases at J; junction bases unmatched: 6. In nucleotides, the CDR3 is TGTGCCACCAGCAGAGTCCTAGCGGGGGATTTTGAGCAGTTCTTC. It encodes CATSRVLAGDFEQFF.

This clonotype was recorded many times. This rearrangement joins TRBV5-6 to TRBJ2-5, with D possibly TRBD1 on 5 matching bases. V lost 5 bases to trimming and J lost 0 bases, with 17 bases between them. Germline V CDR1 and CDR2: SGHDT, YYEEEE. The CDR3 extends over 16 amino acids. The DNA of the CDR3 is TGTGCCAGCAGTTCCGTCAGACAGCTGTACCAAGAGACCCAGTACTTC. Its protein product is CASSSVRQLYQETQYF.